These 26 T cell receptor beta chains originate from one sample sequenced in a study of CD8+ T cells in alopecia areata. The authors extracted RNA and reverse transcribed it into cDNA as the sequencing template. Libraries were prepared by immunoSEQ multiplex PCR; TCRdb keeps only in-frame clonotypes and omits some of them. The sample has about 110,000 clones, none seen only once. Sequencing input: lesional skin. These receptors were obtained from a C3H/HeJ mouse with alopecia areata. Mouse MHC haplotype: H2-k.

This clone came up many times. Mouse germline and gene names are used. The sequenced part of the CDR3 DNA is TGTGCCAGCAAGGAATACAGGAACTATGCT. Its protein is CASKEYRNYA. The entire CDR3 sequence reads CASKEYRNYAEQFF. The V and J genes are TRBV13-3 and TRBJ2-1; D perhaps matches TRBD1 (5 bases). Coverage ceases 4 residues before the CDR3 finishes, and the germline J gene fills in the end. There are 14 residues in the CDR3. V shed 6 bases and J shed 1 base, with 11 bases lying between them. Germline V lookup: CDR1 NNHDY, CDR2 SYVADS.

In its sample, this clone was seen a few times. All gene names here are mouse names. Read coverage stops 4 residues before the CDR3 terminus; the germline J gene supplies the remainder. The chain carries TRBV13-3 and TRBJ2-7, with D possibly being TRBD1 (5 bases). In germline, CDR1 is NNHDY, CDR2 SYVADS. The CDR3 totals 12 residues. V lost 6 bases and J 3 bases, leaving 10 bases between the germline ends. CDR3 DNA (partial): TGTGCCAGCACGCAGGGAGACTAT. It encodes CASTQGDY. The complete CDR3 reads CASTQGDYEQYF.

Concerning this clone itself: Any gene name here is a mouse gene name. The CDR3 end falls 4 residues outside the read, so it is completed with the germline J gene. The chain couples TRBV13-3 to TRBJ1-4; TRBD1 might be the D (6 bases). V was shortened by 5 bases and J by 3 bases, with 14 bases between the two germline ends. The V gene's germline CDR1 is NNHDY and CDR2 SYVADS. The CDR3 consists of 15 residues. The DNA read from the CDR3 is TGTGCCAGCAGAACCTTTACAGGGACCAACGAA. Translation: CASRTFTGTNE. The CDR3 in its entirety is CASRTFTGTNERLFF.

This clone was seen a handful of times. Mouse germline and gene names are used. The CDR3 extends 4 residues past the end of the read, so its final part is completed from the germline J gene. The chain couples TRBV13-3 to TRBJ1-4; 10 nucleotides align to TRBD1. CDR1 is NNHDY and CDR2 is SYVADS in the germline V gene. The CDR3 runs 16 residues. The V and J ends lost 0 bases and 6 bases, in that order; junction bases with no gene match: 5. Partial CDR3 DNA: TGTGCCAGCAGTGATGCGGGACAGGGGTATGACGAA. Amino acids: CASSDAGQGYDE. The entire CDR3 is CASSDAGQGYDERLFF.

As for this clone: The germline and genes are mouse ones. The observed sequence ends 4 residues before the CDR3 terminus, with the missing tail filled in from the germline J gene. J is TRBJ2-3 and V is TRBV13-3; 7 bases fit TRBD1. Germline trimming cut 5 bases from V and 0 bases from J; bases unmatched to any gene: 6. CDR3 size: 15 residues. In germline, CDR1 is NNHDY, CDR2 SYVADS. Partial CDR3 DNA: TGTGCCAGCAGCTTGGGACAGAATAGTGCAGAA. Protein product: CASSLGQNSAE. The full CDR3 sequence reads CASSLGQNSAETLYF.

Note on this clone: The genes and germline here are from mouse. The read terminates 4 residues before the CDR3 end, so the remaining end is supplied by the germline J gene. The chain recombines TRBV17 with TRBJ1-1, with 7 bases identical to TRBD1. Per germline, CDR1 MNHDT and CDR2 YYDKIL. The CDR3 spans 13 residues. CDR3 DNA, as far as it was read: TGTGCTAGCAGTAGGGGAGGGGGCAAA. Translation gives CASSRGGGK. The complete CDR3 sequence is CASSRGGGKEVFF.

This clone has ten or more counts. Each gene name is a mouse one. Read sequence stops 4 residues before the CDR3 end, and the germline J gene provides the missing end. The chain joins TRBV13-3 to TRBJ2-3, with 11 bases identical to TRBD2. This CDR3 has 17 residues. Losses at the gene ends were 0 bases for V and 0 bases for J; bases not matched to a gene: 3. Germline lookup yields CDR1 NNHDY and CDR2 SYVADS. Incomplete CDR3 DNA: TGTGCCAGCAGTGATGGGGACTGGGGGTCTAGTGCAGAA. Amino acid sequence: CASSDGDWGSSAE. The full CDR3 is CASSDGDWGSSAETLYF.

For this clone: Any gene name here is a mouse gene name. The CDR3 goes on 4 residues after the read ends, and that part is filled in from the germline J gene. This sequence joins TRBV13-3 and TRBJ1-4; 7 bases align to TRBD1. This CDR3 spans 15 amino acids. The germline gives CDR1 NNHDY, CDR2 SYVADS. The J segment lost 6 bases and the V segment lost 6 bases, leaving 11 bases of the junction unmatched. The sequenced part of the CDR3 DNA is TGTGCCAGCACCGCACAGGGGTGGCGGGACGAA. As protein: CASTAQGWRDE. The CDR3 in full is CASTAQGWRDERLFF.

Note on this clone: Genes and germline are mouse. The sequenced part of the CDR3 DNA is TGTGCCAGCAAGGGGGGGCGTGCCCAAGAC. Translation gives CASKGGRAQD. The complete CDR3 protein is CASKGGRAQDTQYF. The rearrangement uses TRBV13-3 and TRBJ2-5, with TRBD2 matching 8 bases. The read ends 4 residues early relative to the CDR3; the germline J gene fills the gap. The CDR3 length is 14 residues. The J segment lost 2 bases and the V segment lost 6 bases, leaving 5 bases of the junction unmatched. Germline lookup yields CDR1 NNHDY and CDR2 SYVADS.

With regard to this clone: Gene names and germline refer to mouse. The read comes to an end 4 residues before the CDR3 does, leaving the germline J gene to fill in the end. This chain links TRBV13-1 with TRBJ2-7; tentatively, D is TRBD1 (6 bases). In germline, CDR1 is NSHNY, CDR2 SYGAGN. The CDR3 covers 14 residues. The CDR3 bases that were read are TGTGCCAGCAGTGATCCCCTCGACAGGTAT. It is translated as CASSDPLDRY. The whole CDR3 reads CASSDPLDRYEQYF.

There are a few counts of this clone. Each gene name is a mouse one. The CDR3 extends 4 residues past the end of the read, so its final part is completed from the germline J gene. This rearrangement joins TRBV13-3 to TRBJ2-4, with 13 bases matching TRBD2. CDR1 is NNHDY and CDR2 is SYVADS in the germline V gene. The CDR3 contains 15 residues. The sequenced CDR3 bases are TGTGCCAGCAGTGGGGACTGGGGGGGGCCAAAC. Translating gives CASSGDWGGPN. The complete CDR3 sequence is CASSGDWGGPNTLYF. The whole variable domain, remainder taken from reference TRBV13-3 and TRBJ2-4, is EAAVTQSPRSKVAVTGGKVTLSCHQTNNHDYMYWYRQDTGHGLRLIHYSYVADSTEKGDIPDGYKASRPSQENFSLILELASLSQTAVYFCASSGDWGGPNTLYFGAGTRLSVL.

This clone showed up just a few times. Mouse gene names apply. The CDR3 end falls 4 residues outside the read, so it is completed with the germline J gene. The chain joins TRBV1 to TRBJ2-1; 8 bases are shared with TRBD1. The CDR3 spans 15 residues. Germline lookup yields CDR1 NSQYPW and CDR2 LRSPGD (reference sequence). V dropped 3 bases and J dropped 2; count of bases not matched to a gene: 3. The CDR3 loop reads CTCSARTGHYAEQFF. Incomplete CDR3 DNA: TGCACCTGCAGTGCTCGGACAGGGCACTATGCT.

This clone was seen a handful of times. The listed TCRdb protein conflicts with the DNA translation at residue 13, and the protein shown is translated directly from the DNA. Genes here carry mouse names. CDR3 sequence: CASSRDRGSSGNTLYF. Incomplete CDR3 DNA: TGTGCCAGCAGTCGGGACAGGGGGTCTTCTGGAAATACG. The chain couples TRBV19 to TRBJ1-3; 11 bases agree with TRBD1. The CDR3 end falls 3 residues outside the read, so it is completed with the germline J gene. This CDR3 has 16 amino acids. Germline CDR1 reads FNHDT; CDR2 reads SITEND (reference sequence). V was pared by 4 bases and J by 0 bases, with 3 bases of the junction left unmatched.

This clone was seen a handful of times. Mouse gene names apply. Sequencing ends 4 residues short of the CDR3 end; the germline J gene provides the rest. The gene calls are TRBV13-3 and TRBJ2-3, with a weak D call TRBD1 (5 bases). CDR3 length: 15 residues. Germline values: CDR1 NNHDY, CDR2 SYVADS. Trimming removed 1 base from V and 1 base from J, with 10 bases in between. CDR3: CASSDTRGGAETLYF. The CDR3 bases that were read are TGTGCCAGCAGTGATACGAGAGGGGGTGCAGAA.

With respect to this clone: Germline and genes: mouse. The read ends 4 residues early relative to the CDR3; the germline J gene fills the gap. The V and J genes are TRBV1 and TRBJ2-7; D call uncertain. The CDR3 spans 13 residues. Germline CDR1 and CDR2: NSQYPW and LRSPGD (reference sequence). CDR3 protein: CTCSALDKYEQYF. Partial CDR3 DNA: TGCACCTGCAGTGCCCTCGACAAATAT. The full variable domain, completed using reference TRBV1 and TRBJ2-7, is VTLLEQNPRWRLVPRGQAVNLRCILKNSQYPWMSWYQQDLQKQLQWLFTLRSPGDKEVKSLPGADYLATRVTDTELRLQVANMSQGRTLYCTCSALDKYEQYFGPGTRLTVL.

Regarding this clone: All gene names here are mouse names. The missing CDR3 end, 4 residues past where the read stops, is filled in from the germline J gene. V gene TRBV13-3 combines with J gene TRBJ2-4, with 13 bases fitting TRBD2. The V gene's germline CDR1 is NNHDY and CDR2 SYVADS. Unmatched junction bases numbered 5, after V lost 1 base and J lost 3 bases. This CDR3 comprises 17 residues. The CDR3 here is CASSDSGLGGRQNTLYF. The part of the CDR3 DNA that was read is TGTGCCAGCAGTGATTCCGGACTGGGGGGGCGCCAAAAC.

This clone was detected a few times. At residue 11, the TCRdb protein and translated DNA are inconsistent; the protein given comes from the DNA. Gene labels here are mouse ones. The read ends 3 residues early relative to the CDR3; the germline J gene fills the gap. The rearrangement links TRBV19 to TRBJ1-3, with 9 bases identical to TRBD1. V trimming: 3 bases; J trimming: 8 bases; junction bases outside the gene matches: 6. The CDR3 spans 14 residues. Per the germline V gene, CDR1 is FNHDT and CDR2 is SITEND (reference sequence). This chain's CDR3 is CASSREGQGDTLYF. Partial CDR3 DNA: TGTGCCAGCAGTAGAGAGGGACAGGGTGATACG.

The sample holds a few counts of this clone. Each gene name is a mouse one. The DNA read from the CDR3 is TGTGCCTGGAGTCCGGGGACAGCACAAGAC. This encodes CAWSPGTAQD. The CDR3, in full, reads CAWSPGTAQDTQYF. The chain employs TRBV31 and TRBJ2-5; 7 bases fit TRBD1. The read stops 4 residues short of the end of the CDR3; the missing end is completed from the germline J gene. This CDR3 comprises 14 residues. CDR1 and CDR2 (germline): GKSSPN, SITVG. The trim removed 1 base at V and 3 bases at J, leaving 4 bases unmatched.

As for this clone: The germline and genes are mouse ones. The read halts 4 residues ahead of the CDR3 end, with the missing end drawn from the germline J gene. The chain has TRBV13-3 and TRBJ1-1; 9 bases are a match to TRBD1. V shed 6 bases, J shed 4 bases, and the junction held 4 bases outside the gene matches. The germline V gene has CDR1 NNHDY and CDR2 SYVADS. The CDR3 consists of 13 residues. The CDR3 spells CASNGQGITEVFF. CDR3 bases read: TGTGCCAGCAACGGACAGGGGATCACA.

Worth noting for this clone: Gene names follow the mouse nomenclature. The CDR3 goes on 4 residues after the read ends, and that part is filled in from the germline J gene. V is TRBV13-3 and J is TRBJ2-3; 8 bases agree with TRBD1. V shed 5 bases and J 0 bases; nucleotides not matched to a gene: 5. The V gene's germline CDR1 is NNHDY and CDR2 SYVADS. This CDR3 is 15 amino acids long. This CDR3 is CASRDRGGSAETLYF. The sequenced part of the CDR3 DNA is TGTGCCAGCAGAGACAGGGGAGGGAGTGCAGAA.

Of note for this clone: Genes and germline are mouse. This chain's CDR3 is CASSDSLHQNTLYF. The covered CDR3 bases are TGTGCCAGCAGTGATTCGCTGCATCAAAAC. V usage is TRBV13-3 and J usage is TRBJ2-4; D uncertain. The read terminates 4 residues ahead of where the CDR3 ends, so the germline J gene completes it. Deletions cut 1 base from V and 2 bases from J, with 8 bases between. The CDR3 runs to 14 residues. Germline CDR1 and CDR2: NNHDY and SYVADS.

This clone was observed at least ten times. The listed genes are named as in mouse. The CDR3 end is not reached by the read, which stops 4 residues before it; the germline J gene fills it in. The rearrangement uses TRBV13-3 and TRBJ2-1; possibly TRBD2 for D (6 bases). Trimming left V 4 bases short and J 2 bases short, with 10 bases between. This CDR3 spans 14 amino acids. Germline loops: CDR1 NNHDY, CDR2 SYVADS. The sequenced CDR3 bases are TGTGCCAGCAGTATGGGGGAGGACTATGCT. Residues: CASSMGEDYA. In full, the CDR3 reads CASSMGEDYAEQFF.

Notes on this clone: Mouse germline and gene names are used. The read gets to within 4 residues of the CDR3 end, and the germline J gene fills in the rest. The genes are TRBV14 and TRBJ2-7; 11 bases line up with TRBD2. Germline lookup yields CDR1 SGHDT and CDR2 FRDEAV. This CDR3 spans 14 amino acids. The junction had 3 bases not matched to a gene; V was cut back by 5 bases and J by 2 bases. The CDR3 is CASSLGLGAYEQYF. The sequenced CDR3 bases are TGTGCCAGCAGCCTGGGACTGGGGGCCTAT.

About this clone: Any gene name here is a mouse gene name. The CDR3 end lies 4 residues beyond the end of the read and is filled in from the germline J gene. The J gene is TRBJ1-1, the V gene TRBV19, with D tentatively TRBD1 (6 bases). Germline values: CDR1 FNHDT, CDR2 SITEND (reference sequence). The CDR3 sequence is 13 residues long. CDR3: CASSPHRVTEVFF. The covered CDR3 bases are TGTGCCAGCAGTCCTCACAGGGTTACA. Drawing the rest from reference TRBV19 and TRBJ1-1, the complete variable domain is GGIITQTPKFLIGQEGQKLTLKCQQNFNHDTMYWYRQDSGKGLRLIYYSITENDLQKGDLSEGYDASREKKSSFSLTVTSAQKNEMAVFLCASSPHRVTEVFFGKGTRLTVV.

Turning to this clone: The gene names given are mouse names. With the read ending 4 residues before the CDR3 end, the germline J gene is used to fill in that end. V is TRBV13-3 and J is TRBJ2-2, with D unresolved. Trimming left V 5 bases short and J 5 bases short, with 4 bases between. Per the germline V gene, CDR1 is NNHDY and CDR2 is SYVADS. The CDR3 totals 11 residues. The CDR3: CASRRTGQLYF. CDR3 bases read: TGTGCCAGCAGAAGGACCGGG.

This clone was counted a few times. Mouse germline and gene names are used. The observed sequence ends 4 residues before the CDR3 terminus, with the missing tail filled in from the germline J gene. The V call is TRBV19, the J call TRBJ2-1; 9 bases fit TRBD2. Germline values: CDR1 FNHDT, CDR2 SITEND (reference sequence). This CDR3 is 15 amino acids long. After removal of 2 bases from V and 6 bases from J, the junction contained 6 bases not matched to a gene. The CDR3: CASSIPNWGAAEQFF. CDR3 bases read: TGTGCCAGCAGTATCCCCAACTGGGGGGCTGCT.